This is a list of T cell receptor beta chains from one sample in a study of tumor and adjacent non-tumor tissue in lung cancer. TCRdb independently ran MiXCR on the multiplex PCR reads; one entry per CDR3 protein. The sample contains over 40,000 distinct CDR3 sequences, 60% to 65% of which appear only once. The sequenced sample was distant non-tumor lung tissue. These receptor sequences come from a middle-aged woman with non-small cell lung cancer. Both conserved end residues are part of each CDR3. Fields, in order: clone size, CDR3 length, D gene, J gene, V gene, CDR3 protein, CDR3 DNA. A D gene is named only where the DNA matches it firmly. The size field is filled for only some rows; it gives once, few, many or a size class.

medium-sized | 14 | NA | TRBJ1-2 | TRBV4-2 | CASSPPLQSYGYTF | TGTGCCAGCAGCCCTCCACTGCAAAGCTATGGCTACACCTTC
NA | 14 | NA | TRBJ1-1 | TRBV7-2 | CASSLNWLNTEAFF | TGTGCCAGCAGCTTAAATTGGCTGAACACTGAAGCTTTCTTT
NA | 15 | NA | TRBJ2-1 | TRBV5-1 | CASSSDRKRSNEQFF | TGCGCCAGCAGCAGCGACAGGAAACGATCCAATGAGCAGTTCTTC
many | 15 | TRBD2 | TRBJ2-5 | TRBV5-1 | CASSDRTSGGQTQYF | TGCGCCAGCAGCGACAGGACTAGCGGGGGGCAGACCCAGTACTTC
NA | 13 | NA | TRBJ2-7 | TRBV5-6 | CASSLFGQYEQYF | TGTGCCAGCAGCCTTTTTGGCCAGTACGAGCAGTACTTC
NA | 13 | NA | TRBJ1-1 | TRBV6-1 | CASSATRGAEAFF | TGTGCCAGCAGTGCGACCCGAGGGGCTGAAGCTTTCTTT
NA | 15 | NA | TRBJ2-5 | TRBV14 | CTGSQDGGRQETQYF | TGTACCGGCAGCCAAGATGGCGGCCGACAAGAGACCCAGTACTTC
few | 13 | NA | TRBJ2-3 | TRBV5-1 | CASSLRDTDTQYF | TGCGCCAGCAGCTTGAGGGACACAGATACGCAGTATTTT
once | 15 | NA | TRBJ2-1 | TRBV5-1 | CASSLTSLRADEQSF | TGCGCCAGCAGCTTAACCAGCCTCAGGGCCGATGAGCAGTCCTTC
few | 15 | NA | TRBJ1-5 | TRBV18 | CASSPSDSYGQPQHF | TGTGCCAGCTCACCATCTGACTCTTATGGTCAGCCCCAGCATTTT
NA | 13 | NA | TRBJ2-1 | TRBV6-5 | CASSYVREGKQFF | TGTGCCAGCAGTTACGTGCGTGAGGGTAAGCAGTTCTTC
once | 13 | NA | TRBJ2-2 | TRBV12-3/TRBV12-4 | CASSFRNTGELSF | TGTGCCAGCAGTTTTAGGAACACCGGGGAACTGTCTTTT
medium-sized | 13 | NA | TRBJ2-1 | TRBV29-1 | CSVGFGAYNEQFF | TGCAGCGTAGGCTTCGGGGCCTACAATGAGCAGTTCTTC
NA | 14 | NA | TRBJ1-1 | TRBV5-1 | CASSGHDGDTEAFF | TGCGCCAGTAGCGGCCATGACGGGGACACTGAAGCTTTCTTT
NA | 15 | NA | TRBJ2-7 | TRBV6-1 | CASQRGTDTTYEQYF | TGTGCCAGCCAGAGGGGTACTGATACGACCTACGAGCAGTACTTC
NA | 11 | NA | TRBJ2-1 | TRBV11-3 | CASSPGRGLVF | TGTGCCAGCAGCCCGGGGAGGGGGCTCGTCTTC
NA | 13 | NA | TRBJ2-5 | TRBV29-1 | CSVKRWGQETKYF | TGCAGCGTGAAGCGCTGGGGACAAGAGACCAAGTACTTC
NA | 17 | TRBD2 | TRBJ2-2 | TRBV5-4 | CASSFMGRAGGTGELFF | TGTGCCAGCTCATTCATGGGACGAGCGGGAGGAACCGGGGAGCTGTTTTTC
once | 13 | TRBD1 | TRBJ2-7 | TRBV6-5 | CASSVGQAGEQYF | TGTGCCAGCAGTGTAGGACAGGCAGGGGAGCAGTACTTC
medium-sized | 16 | TRBD2 | TRBJ2-3 | TRBV6-6 | CASRTGTSRSTDTQYF | TGTGCCAGCAGGACCGGGACTAGCCGGAGCACAGATACGCAGTATTTT
NA | 15 | NA | TRBJ2-7 | TRBV11-2 | CVSSYIRGTAYEQYF | TGTGTCAGTAGTTATATCAGGGGTACGGCCTACGAGCAGTACTTC
NA | 15 | NA | TRBJ1-1 | TRBV5-1 | CASSFNSLRGTEAFF | TGCGCCAGCAGCTTCAACAGCCTTAGGGGCACTGAAGCTTTCTTT
once | 16 | TRBD1 | TRBJ2-3 | TRBV11-3 | CTSSLRTGGRIGKQYF | TGTACCAGCAGCCTTCGAACAGGGGGAAGGATAGGTAAGCAGTATTTT
NA | 12 | NA | TRBJ2-2 | TRBV12-3/TRBV12-4 | CASKRHTGELLF | TGTGCCAGCAAGAGACACACCGGGGAGCTGTTATTT
NA | 15 | TRBD1 | TRBJ2-5 | TRBV6-6 | CASSSPRTGGETQYF | TGTGCCAGTAGCTCCCCCAGGACAGGGGGAGAGACCCAGTACTTC
many | 14 | NA | TRBJ2-1 | TRBV20-1 | CSARATRRPNEQFF | TGCAGTGCTAGAGCCACCCGCCGGCCGAATGAGCAGTTCTTC
NA | 16 | NA | TRBJ2-1 | TRBV6-6 | CASSYYEVVSDDEQFF | TGTGCCAGCAGTTACTATGAGGTAGTGTCGGACGATGAGCAGTTCTTC
NA | 17 | TRBD2 | TRBJ2-3 | TRBV2 | CANQGLAGRSLTDTQYF | TGTGCCAACCAGGGACTAGCGGGAAGGTCCCTTACAGATACGCAGTATTTT
NA | 15 | TRBD1 | TRBJ1-3 | TRBV11-2 | CASSLDRGAGNTIYF | TGTGCCAGCAGCTTGGACAGGGGGGCTGGAAACACCATATATTTT
medium-sized | 15 | NA | TRBJ2-5 | TRBV11-2 | CASSLGDWEQETQYF | TGTGCCAGCAGCTTAGGGGATTGGGAACAAGAGACCCAGTACTTC
NA | 17 | TRBD2 | TRBJ2-1 | TRBV11-2 | CDGNLGTSGGAYNEQFF | TGTGACGGCAACCTCGGGACTAGCGGGGGGGCTTACAATGAGCAGTTCTTC
NA | 14 | NA | TRBJ1-2 | TRBV6-2/TRBV6-3 | CASNCKGVSYGYAF | TGTGCCAGCAATTGTAAGGGGGTTAGCTATGGCTACGCCTTC
NA | 16 | TRBD1 | TRBJ1-6 | TRBV19 | CASSPQGGQGNSPLQF | TGTGCCAGTAGCCCTCAGGGCGGACAGGGAAATTCACCCCTCCAATTT
medium-sized | 13 | NA | TRBJ2-1 | TRBV11-3 | CASSLGPGDEQFF | TGTGCCAGCAGCTTAGGTCCAGGGGATGAGCAGTTCTTC
NA | 14 | TRBD1 | TRBJ2-1 | TRBV29-1 | CSIAAGQVYNEQFF | TGCAGTATTGCCGCGGGACAGGTCTACAATGAGCAGTTCTTC
NA | 15 | NA | TRBJ2-7 | TRBV20-1 | CSPRGWVSLSYEQYF | TGCAGTCCTAGAGGTTGGGTGTCGCTGAGCTACGAGCAGTACTTC
NA | 15 | NA | TRBJ1-1 | TRBV6-5 | CADRQSTWGSTEAFF | TGTGCCGACCGACAATCCACCTGGGGCAGCACTGAAGCTTTCTTT
NA | 15 | NA | TRBJ2-4 | TRBV29-1 | CSALVRDLFKNIQYF | TGCAGCGCTCTGGTCCGGGACTTATTCAAAAACATTCAGTACTTC